These T cell receptor beta chains were read from a single sample in a study of vaccination and CD4 T cells after COVID-19. Their antigens are not known. TCRdb re-analysed the PCR reads in MiXCR, keeping a single row per CDR3 protein. The data contain about 20,000 distinct CDR3 sequences, about 50% of them singletons. The sequencing used CD4+ T cells from blood, cultured in vitro, collected before SARS-CoV-2 vaccination. The source is a human donor who had recovered from COVID-19. Both conserved end residues are part of each CDR3. The order of the fields is CDR3 protein, CDR3 DNA, D gene, clone size, V gene, J gene. A D gene is named only where the DNA matches it firmly. A clone size is listed for some rows: how often the clone was seen (once, few, many), or a class if it is expanded.

CDR3: CASSLMAGGIETQYF
DNA: TGTGCCAGCAGCTTAATGGCGGGAGGGATAGAGACCCAGTACTTC
D: TRBD2
size: -
V: TRBV11-3
J: TRBJ2-5

CDR3: CASSFRGRNQPQHF
DNA: TGTGCCAGCAGTTTCCGCGGACGCAATCAGCCCCAGCATTTT
D: -
size: few
V: TRBV28
J: TRBJ1-5

CDR3: CASSLEAIEGAGETQYF
DNA: TGTGCCAGCAGCTTAGAGGCCATCGAGGGAGCCGGGGAGACCCAGTACTTC
D: -
size: -
V: TRBV11-3
J: TRBJ2-5

CDR3: CASTTHRDSGANVLTF
DNA: TGTGCCAGTACTACTCACAGGGACTCTGGGGCCAACGTCCTGACTTTC
D: -
size: -
V: TRBV19
J: TRBJ2-6

CDR3: CSARGFSGEGTQYF
DNA: TGCAGTGCTAGAGGATTTAGCGGGGAGGGTACGCAGTATTTT
D: TRBD2
size: -
V: TRBV20-1
J: TRBJ2-3

CDR3: CASSLSTGFSYEQYF
DNA: TGTGCCAGCAGCTTATCGACAGGGTTCTCCTACGAGCAGTACTTC
D: TRBD1
size: few
V: TRBV11-1
J: TRBJ2-7

CDR3: CASRPSLYGGYTF
DNA: TGTGCCAGCAGACCCTCCCTTTATGGGGGCTACACCTTC
D: -
size: -
V: TRBV27
J: TRBJ1-2

CDR3: CASSQGTGLGQETQYF
DNA: TGTGCCAGCAGCCAAGGGACAGGCCTCGGACAAGAGACCCAGTACTTC
D: TRBD1
size: -
V: TRBV7-9
J: TRBJ2-5

CDR3: CASSSSGSSYNSPLHF
DNA: TGTGCCAGCAGTAGCTCAGGGAGCTCCTATAATTCACCCCTCCACTTT
D: -
size: -
V: TRBV2
J: TRBJ1-6

CDR3: CASSLGQEDGYTF
DNA: TGTGCCAGCAGCTTGGGGCAGGAGGATGGCTACACCTTC
D: -
size: few
V: TRBV7-2
J: TRBJ1-2

CDR3: CAISQQGSLRANYGYTF
DNA: TGTGCCATCAGCCAACAGGGAAGTCTCAGAGCTAACTATGGCTACACCTTC
D: -
size: -
V: TRBV10-3
J: TRBJ1-2

CDR3: CASTYGQGRSYGYTF
DNA: TGTGCCAGCACCTATGGACAGGGGAGATCATACGGCTACACCTTC
D: TRBD1
size: once
V: TRBV2
J: TRBJ1-2

CDR3: CASSLPQGYGTDTQYF
DNA: TGTGCCAGCAGCTTGCCCCAGGGATATGGCACAGATACGCAGTATTTT
D: -
size: -
V: TRBV5-4
J: TRBJ2-3

CDR3: CASSYSTENTEAFF
DNA: TGTGCCAGCAGTTACTCGACAGAGAACACTGAAGCTTTCTTT
D: -
size: -
V: TRBV6-2/TRBV6-3
J: TRBJ1-1

CDR3: CSARDVGLAGPTYEQYF
DNA: TGCAGTGCTAGAGATGTGGGACTAGCGGGTCCAACCTACGAGCAGTACTTC
D: TRBD2
size: -
V: TRBV20-1
J: TRBJ2-7

CDR3: CASERGNTIYF
DNA: TGTGCCAGCGAGAGGGGAAACACCATATATTTT
D: -
size: -
V: TRBV6-1
J: TRBJ1-3

CDR3: CSARGQGAVGYGYTF
DNA: TGCAGTGCTAGGGGACAGGGGGCGGTGGGGTATGGCTACACCTTC
D: TRBD1
size: -
V: TRBV20-1
J: TRBJ1-2

CDR3: CASSELGTPNYGYTF
DNA: TGTGCCAGCAGTGAATTGGGGACACCTAACTATGGCTACACCTTC
D: -
size: few
V: TRBV25-1
J: TRBJ1-2

CDR3: CSARDLSRTSGGNYEQYF
DNA: TGCAGTGCTAGAGATCTCTCGAGGACTAGCGGAGGGAACTACGAGCAGTACTTC
D: TRBD2
size: -
V: TRBV20-1
J: TRBJ2-7

CDR3: CAASSLIRPGANVLTF
DNA: TGTGCCGCCAGCAGCCTAATCAGGCCTGGGGCCAACGTCCTGACTTTC
D: -
size: -
V: TRBV15
J: TRBJ2-6

CDR3: CASSKQGLYQPQHF
DNA: TGTGCCAGCAGTAAACAGGGACTCTATCAGCCCCAGCATTTT
D: -
size: -
V: TRBV6-1
J: TRBJ1-5

CDR3: CASGRWGLEQYF
DNA: TGTGCCAGCGGTCGTTGGGGGCTTGAGCAGTACTTC
D: -
size: once
V: TRBV28
J: TRBJ2-7

CDR3: CASNRNRVFGLDTEAFF
DNA: TGTGCCAGCAACCGAAACAGGGTGTTTGGATTAGACACTGAAGCTTTCTTT
D: -
size: -
V: TRBV27
J: TRBJ1-1

CDR3: CASSLGSRSGDTQYF
DNA: TGTGCCAGCAGCCTCGGCTCTAGGAGCGGAGATACGCAGTATTTT
D: -
size: -
V: TRBV7-9
J: TRBJ2-3

CDR3: CASSYSNGASYEQYF
DNA: TGTGCCAGCAGTTACTCGAACGGCGCCTCCTACGAGCAGTACTTC
D: -
size: -
V: TRBV6-5
J: TRBJ2-7

CDR3: CASSHRGRVTYEQYF
DNA: TGCGCCAGCAGTCATCGGGGTAGGGTAACTTACGAGCAGTACTTC
D: -
size: -
V: TRBV23-1
J: TRBJ2-7

CDR3: CATLKPGQGVHEQFF
DNA: TGTGCCACGTTAAAGCCGGGACAGGGGGTACATGAGCAGTTCTTC
D: TRBD1
size: -
V: TRBV7-9
J: TRBJ2-1

CDR3: CASRGTSANTGELFF
DNA: TGTGCCAGCAGGGGGACTAGCGCGAACACCGGGGAGCTGTTTTTT
D: TRBD2
size: -
V: TRBV11-2
J: TRBJ2-2

CDR3: CASSGQGRQPQHF
DNA: TGTGCCAGCAGTGGACAGGGACGCCAGCCCCAGCATTTT
D: TRBD1
size: -
V: TRBV6-2/TRBV6-3
J: TRBJ1-5

CDR3: CASSEVARDGYTF
DNA: TGTGCCAGCAGTGAAGTGGCACGGGATGGCTACACCTTC
D: -
size: -
V: TRBV2
J: TRBJ1-2

CDR3: CASSPQRGIEETQYF
DNA: TGTGCCAGCTCACCACAACGCGGGATTGAAGAGACCCAGTACTTC
D: -
size: few
V: TRBV18
J: TRBJ2-5

CDR3: CASSLEEGIGYTF
DNA: TGTGCCAGCAGCTTAGAGGAGGGAATAGGCTACACCTTC
D: -
size: -
V: TRBV7-9
J: TRBJ1-2

CDR3: CASRPGRDNSPLHF
DNA: TGTGCCAGCAGGCCGGGCCGAGATAATTCACCCCTCCACTTT
D: -
size: -
V: TRBV2
J: TRBJ1-6

CDR3: CASSLMGRETQYF
DNA: TGTGCCAGCAGCTTAATGGGGCGAGAGACCCAGTACTTC
D: -
size: -
V: TRBV7-9
J: TRBJ2-5

CDR3: CASSEIGTGGHEQYF
DNA: TGTGCCAGCAGTGAAATCGGGACGGGGGGACACGAGCAGTACTTC
D: TRBD2
size: -
V: TRBV2
J: TRBJ2-7

CDR3: CASSLSGTFTNYGYTF
DNA: TGTGCCAGCAGTTTATCGGGCACTTTCACTAACTATGGCTACACCTTC
D: -
size: -
V: TRBV27
J: TRBJ1-2

CDR3: CASSFGESGYTF
DNA: TGTGCCAGCAGCTTCGGGGAGAGTGGCTACACCTTC
D: -
size: few
V: TRBV7-9
J: TRBJ1-2

CDR3: CASSKATSPDSYEQYF
DNA: TGTGCCAGCAGCAAAGCAACTAGTCCCGACTCCTACGAGCAGTACTTC
D: -
size: -
V: TRBV21-1
J: TRBJ2-7

CDR3: CSARVGAQDGYTF
DNA: TGCAGTGCTAGAGTGGGGGCTCAGGATGGCTACACCTTC
D: -
size: few
V: TRBV20-1
J: TRBJ1-2

CDR3: CASSGQKINTEAFF
DNA: TGTGCCAGCAGCGGACAGAAAATCAACACTGAAGCTTTCTTT
D: -
size: -
V: TRBV27
J: TRBJ1-1